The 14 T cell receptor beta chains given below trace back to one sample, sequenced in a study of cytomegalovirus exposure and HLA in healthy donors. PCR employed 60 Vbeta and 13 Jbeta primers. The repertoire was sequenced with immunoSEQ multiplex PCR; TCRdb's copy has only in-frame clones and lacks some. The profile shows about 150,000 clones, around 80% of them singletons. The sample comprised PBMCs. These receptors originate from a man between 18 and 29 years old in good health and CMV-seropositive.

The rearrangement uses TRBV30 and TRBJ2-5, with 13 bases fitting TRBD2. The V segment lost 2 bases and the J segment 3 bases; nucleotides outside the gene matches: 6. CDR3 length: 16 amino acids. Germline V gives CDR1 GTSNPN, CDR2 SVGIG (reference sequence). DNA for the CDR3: TGTGCCTGGAGTCAAGGACTAGCGGGGGAAAAAGAGACCCAGTACTTC. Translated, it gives CAWSQGLAGEKETQYF.

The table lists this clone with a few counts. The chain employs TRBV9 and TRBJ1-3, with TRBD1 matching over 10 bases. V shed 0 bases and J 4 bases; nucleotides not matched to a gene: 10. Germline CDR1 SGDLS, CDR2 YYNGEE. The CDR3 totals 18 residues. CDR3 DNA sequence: TGTGCCAGCAGCGTAGAGGCCGGGACAGGGGCCGCGGGAAACACCATATATTTT. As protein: CASSVEAGTGAAGNTIYF.

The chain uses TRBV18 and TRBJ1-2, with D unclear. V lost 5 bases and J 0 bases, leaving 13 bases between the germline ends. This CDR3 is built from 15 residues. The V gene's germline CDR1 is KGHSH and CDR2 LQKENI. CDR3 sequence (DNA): TGTGCCAGCTCATCAGGTAGTTCAACTAACTATGGCTACACCTTC. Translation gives CASSSGSSTNYGYTF.

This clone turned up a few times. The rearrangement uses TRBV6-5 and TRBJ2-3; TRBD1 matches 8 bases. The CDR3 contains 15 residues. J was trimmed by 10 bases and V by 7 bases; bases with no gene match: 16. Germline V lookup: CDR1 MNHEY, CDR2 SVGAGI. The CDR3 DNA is TGTGCCAGCACCCCAGGGCCAGGGGGCGCGTTCGCGCAGTATTTT. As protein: CASTPGPGGAFAQYF.

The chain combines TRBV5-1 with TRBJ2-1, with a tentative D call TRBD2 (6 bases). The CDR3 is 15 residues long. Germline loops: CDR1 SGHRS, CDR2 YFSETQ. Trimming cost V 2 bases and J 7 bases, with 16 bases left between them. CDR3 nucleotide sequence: TGCGCCAGCAGCTTCACCAGCGGGTCCGAAAATGAGCAGTTCTTC. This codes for CASSFTSGSENEQFF.

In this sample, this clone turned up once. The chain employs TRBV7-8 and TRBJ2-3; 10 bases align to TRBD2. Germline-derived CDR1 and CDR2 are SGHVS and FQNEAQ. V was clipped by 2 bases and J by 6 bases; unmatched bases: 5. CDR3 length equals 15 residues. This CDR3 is CASSLRGLALDTQYF. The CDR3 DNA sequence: TGTGCCAGCAGCTTAAGGGGACTAGCGCTCGATACGCAGTATTTT.

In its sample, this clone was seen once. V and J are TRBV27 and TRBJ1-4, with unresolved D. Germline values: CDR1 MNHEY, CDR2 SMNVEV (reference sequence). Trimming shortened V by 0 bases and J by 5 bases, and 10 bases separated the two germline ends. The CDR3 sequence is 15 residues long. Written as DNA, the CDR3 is TGTGCCAGCAGTTTATCAGTCAGAAGAAATGAAAAACTGTTTTTT. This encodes CASSLSVRRNEKLFF. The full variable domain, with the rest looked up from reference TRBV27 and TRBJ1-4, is EAQVTQNPRYLITVTGKKLTVTCSQNMNHEYMSWYRQDPGLGLRQIYYSMNVEVTDKGDVPEGYKVSRKEKRNFPLILESPSPNQTSLYFCASSLSVRRNEKLFFGSGTQLSVL.

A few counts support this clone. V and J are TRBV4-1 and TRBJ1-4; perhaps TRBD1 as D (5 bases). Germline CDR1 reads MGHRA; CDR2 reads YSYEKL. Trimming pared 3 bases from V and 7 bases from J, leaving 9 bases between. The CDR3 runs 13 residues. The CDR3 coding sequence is TGCGCCAGCAGCCAGGGGCTTAGTGAAAAACTGTTTTTT. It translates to CASSQGLSEKLFF.

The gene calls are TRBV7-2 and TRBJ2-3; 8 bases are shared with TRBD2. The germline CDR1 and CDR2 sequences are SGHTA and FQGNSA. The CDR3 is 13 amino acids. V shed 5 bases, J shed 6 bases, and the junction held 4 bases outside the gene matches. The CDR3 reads CASSQGLGDTQYF. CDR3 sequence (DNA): TGTGCCAGCAGCCAGGGACTAGGGGATACGCAGTATTTT.

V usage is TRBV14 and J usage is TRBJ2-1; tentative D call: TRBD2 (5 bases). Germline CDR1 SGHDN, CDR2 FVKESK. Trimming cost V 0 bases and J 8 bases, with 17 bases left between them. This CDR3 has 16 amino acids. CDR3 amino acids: CASSQDRVALFDEQFF. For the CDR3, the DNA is TGTGCCAGCAGCCAAGATAGGGTAGCGCTGTTCGATGAGCAGTTCTTC.

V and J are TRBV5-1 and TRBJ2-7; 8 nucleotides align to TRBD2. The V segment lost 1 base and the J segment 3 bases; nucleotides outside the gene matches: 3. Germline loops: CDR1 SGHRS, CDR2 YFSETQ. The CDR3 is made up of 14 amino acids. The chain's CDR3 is CASSLTGGHYEQYF. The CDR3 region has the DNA TGCGCCAGCAGCTTGACGGGGGGGCACTACGAGCAGTACTTC.

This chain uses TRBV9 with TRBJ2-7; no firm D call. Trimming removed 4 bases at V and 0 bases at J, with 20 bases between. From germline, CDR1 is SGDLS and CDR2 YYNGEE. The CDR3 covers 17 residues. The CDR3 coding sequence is TGTGCCAGCAGCTTCCTCCCCCGGGTGTCTAGCTCCTACGAGCAGTACTTC. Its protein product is CASSFLPRVSSSYEQYF.

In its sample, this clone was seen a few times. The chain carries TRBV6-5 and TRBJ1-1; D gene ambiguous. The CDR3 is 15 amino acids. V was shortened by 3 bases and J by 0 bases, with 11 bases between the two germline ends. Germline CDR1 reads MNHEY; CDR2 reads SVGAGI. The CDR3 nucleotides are TGTGCCAGCAGTTATCTCGGGGTTGTGAACACTGAAGCTTTCTTT. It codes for CASSYLGVVNTEAFF.

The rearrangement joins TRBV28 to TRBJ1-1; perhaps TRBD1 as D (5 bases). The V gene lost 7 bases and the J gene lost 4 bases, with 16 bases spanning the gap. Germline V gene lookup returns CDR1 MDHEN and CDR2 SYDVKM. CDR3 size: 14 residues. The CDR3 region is CASKSGGESTEAFF. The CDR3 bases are TGTGCCAGCAAATCCGGGGGGGAGAGCACTGAAGCTTTCTTT.